This TCR beta chain was found in a study of radiation and T cells in renal cell carcinoma. Study-level results: In nephrectomy-only tumors, top 100 clonotypes averaged roughly 45%, versus approximately 54% irradiated. Dominant CDR3 motifs were more common in irradiated tumors than controls. Sampling covered only around 0.91 g of each tumor.

Treatment reported: 15 Gy SBRT to primary tumor, nephrectomy 4 weeks later. Nephrectomy followed 15 Gy stereotactic body radiation by 4 weeks. A note on this clone: Antigen: not known.

Sequenced by immunoSEQ multiplex PCR; TCRdb stores in-frame clones only, minus some. The sample lists about 20,000 clones; around 49% were seen once. The length of the CDR3 is 12 residues. CDR1 MGHRA and CDR2 YSYEKL come from the germline V gene. Trimming left V 4 bases short and J 4 bases short, with 5 bases between. This TCR derives from a woman aged 45 to 65 with renal cell carcinoma. This specimen consisted of tumor tissue, obtained from a patient whose treatment included radiotherapy and nephrectomy. The V and J genes are TRBV4-1 and TRBJ2-1; D unresolved. CDR3 loop: CASSLEYNEQFF. In nucleotides, the CDR3 is TGCGCCAGCAGCCTGGAATACAATGAGCAGTTCTTC.